A selection of T cell receptor beta chains follows, all from one sample in a study of blood T cell repertoires in COVID-19. This table comes from immunoSEQ multiplex PCR, and its TCRdb copy is limited to in-frame clones, with some not included. The table includes around 100,000 clones, approximately 69% detected once. Sample: peripheral blood. The receptors derive from an elderly man with acute or convalescent COVID-19. The CDR3 runs from the conserved cysteine through the conserved F or W. A D gene is named only where the DNA matches it firmly. Size is stated for part of the rows, as once, few or many counts, or as a class when the clone is expanded.

.	13	TRBJ2-7	TRBV11-2	.	CASSFAARWEQYF	TGTGCCAGCAGCTTCGCCGCTCGGTGGGAGCAGTACTTC
.	15	TRBJ1-6	TRBV9	.	CASSARQDPDSPLHF	TGTGCCAGCAGCGCCCGACAGGATCCTGATTCACCCCTCCACTTT
.	17	TRBJ2-5	TRBV9	TRBD2	CASSAGPGGRRAETQYF	TGTGCCAGCAGCGCCGGCCCGGGCGGGAGGCGGGCGGAGACCCAGTACTTC
.	16	TRBJ2-7	TRBV11-1	TRBD1	CASSLVGSAQGDEQYF	TGTGCCAGCAGCTTAGTAGGGTCCGCCCAGGGGGATGAGCAGTACTTC
.	18	TRBJ2-7	TRBV19	TRBD2	CASSASGLAGTRTYEQYF	TGTGCCAGTAGTGCCTCCGGACTAGCGGGGACGAGGACCTACGAGCAGTACTTC
once	15	TRBJ2-1	TRBV5-1	.	CASSYYSGAIDEQFF	TGCGCCAGCAGCTACTATAGCGGTGCAATCGATGAGCAGTTCTTC
.	15	TRBJ2-4	TRBV7-6	TRBD2	CASSPNSGSGGIQYF	TGTGCCAGCAGCCCTAATTCAGGTAGCGGGGGTATTCAGTACTTC
.	15	TRBJ2-5	TRBV4-2	.	CASSQDTGSGQTQYF	TGTGCCAGCAGCCAAGATACAGGGAGTGGGCAGACCCAGTACTTC
.	14	TRBJ2-3	TRBV4-1	TRBD2	CASSQGTSKDTQYF	TGCGCCAGCAGCCAAGGGACTAGCAAAGATACGCAGTATTTT
.	15	TRBJ2-3	TRBV4-3	.	CASSQDNRGTDTQYF	TGCGCCAGCAGCCAAGATAACAGGGGCACAGATACGCAGTATTTT